This is a list of T cell receptor beta chains from one sample in a study of T cells after yellow fever vaccination. One entry per CDR3 protein results from TCRdb running MiXCR on the 5' RACE reads. The repertoire includes 500,000 to 650,000 distinct CDR3 sequences, 10% to 15% of them detected once, and 14% to 15% sits in the top ten. The sequencing here drew on PBMCs, taken on the day of the yellow fever booster vaccination. The receptor source for this set is a man in his thirties or forties who received the YFV17D yellow fever vaccine. Both conserved end residues are part of each CDR3. The order of the fields is J gene, V gene, clone size, D gene, CDR3 DNA, CDR3 protein. A D gene is named only where the DNA matches it firmly. The listing skips clone size in some rows; elsewhere it reads once, few, many or a size class.

TRBJ2-7 TRBV7-9 few TRBD1 TGTGCCAGCAGCTCCGATCTCCCGGGACAGGGTAGGGAGCAGTACTTC CASSSDLPGQGREQYF
TRBJ2-5 TRBV23-1 few - TGCGCCAGCAGTCAATCCTTTTCAGGGGAGGTGGAGACCCAGTACTTC CASSQSFSGEVETQYF
TRBJ2-1 TRBV27 few - TGTGCCAGCAGTTTATCCGAGGCCCAGAGCTCCTACAATGAGCAGTTCTTC CASSLSEAQSSYNEQFF
TRBJ2-3 TRBV6-2/TRBV6-3 - - TGTGCCAGCAGTTACGAGCGGGCCCTTGGTACGCAGTATTTT CASSYERALGTQYF
TRBJ2-1 TRBV5-4 - TRBD1 TGTGCCAGCAGCTTGGCCGTAGACAGGGGTGAGCAGTTCTTC CASSLAVDRGEQFF
TRBJ2-3 TRBV5-6 many TRBD1 TGTGCCAGCAGCTTGGTCGGGGACAGGATCACAGATACGCAGTATTTT CASSLVGDRITDTQYF
TRBJ1-1 TRBV29-1 few - TGCAGCGCCCGACAGATGAACACTGAAGCTTTCTTT CSARQMNTEAFF
TRBJ2-7 TRBV5-4 - - TGTGCCAGCAGCTTGGTGGCCGAGCGCGAGCAGTACTTC CASSLVAEREQYF
TRBJ1-2 TRBV6-2/TRBV6-3 few - TGTGCCAGCAGCGACAGTAACTATGGCTACACCTTC CASSDSNYGYTF
TRBJ2-1 TRBV29-1 - TRBD2 TGCAGCGCGGCCGGGACGGGGGGGGTACGGAATGAGCAGTTCTTC CSAAGTGGVRNEQFF
TRBJ2-5 TRBV12-3/TRBV12-4 - - TGTGCCAGCAGTCGTAGAAACAGGGACCAAGAGACCCAGTACTTC CASSRRNRDQETQYF
TRBJ2-1 TRBV15 - TRBD2 TGTGCCACCAGCAAACTCCTGGGACTAGCGGGAGAACGGGGTGAGCAGTTCTTC CATSKLLGLAGERGEQFF
TRBJ1-5 TRBV12-3/TRBV12-4 few - TGTGCCAGCAGTTTGATTGGAGGAGTAAATCAGCCCCAGCATTTT CASSLIGGVNQPQHF
TRBJ2-7 TRBV10-1 - - TGCGCCAGCAGTGGGGAGACCCTTCCTTACGAGCAGTACTTC CASSGETLPYEQYF
TRBJ2-3 TRBV7-2 many - TGTGCCAGCAGCTTAGGCCGGGCCCCGGATACGCAGTATTTT CASSLGRAPDTQYF
TRBJ2-4 TRBV25-1 - - TGTGCCAGCAGTGAATCCCAAATTATTGGTGGCAGTCAGTACTTC CASSESQIIGGSQYF
TRBJ1-1 TRBV30 few - TGTGCCTGGAGTAACACCAGGGCCACTGAAGCTTTCTTT CAWSNTRATEAFF
TRBJ2-3 TRBV20-1 few - TGCAGTGCTGGGGGGCTAAGGGGGTCGAATACGCAGTATTTT CSAGGLRGSNTQYF
TRBJ2-7 TRBV15 - TRBD2 TGTGCCACCAGCAGAGGGACTAGCCCCTGGATGGAGCAGTACTTC CATSRGTSPWMEQYF
TRBJ2-1 TRBV5-6 few - TGTGCCAGCAGCTTGGGTCTCCCACAAACCAACAATGAGCAGTTCTTC CASSLGLPQTNNEQFF